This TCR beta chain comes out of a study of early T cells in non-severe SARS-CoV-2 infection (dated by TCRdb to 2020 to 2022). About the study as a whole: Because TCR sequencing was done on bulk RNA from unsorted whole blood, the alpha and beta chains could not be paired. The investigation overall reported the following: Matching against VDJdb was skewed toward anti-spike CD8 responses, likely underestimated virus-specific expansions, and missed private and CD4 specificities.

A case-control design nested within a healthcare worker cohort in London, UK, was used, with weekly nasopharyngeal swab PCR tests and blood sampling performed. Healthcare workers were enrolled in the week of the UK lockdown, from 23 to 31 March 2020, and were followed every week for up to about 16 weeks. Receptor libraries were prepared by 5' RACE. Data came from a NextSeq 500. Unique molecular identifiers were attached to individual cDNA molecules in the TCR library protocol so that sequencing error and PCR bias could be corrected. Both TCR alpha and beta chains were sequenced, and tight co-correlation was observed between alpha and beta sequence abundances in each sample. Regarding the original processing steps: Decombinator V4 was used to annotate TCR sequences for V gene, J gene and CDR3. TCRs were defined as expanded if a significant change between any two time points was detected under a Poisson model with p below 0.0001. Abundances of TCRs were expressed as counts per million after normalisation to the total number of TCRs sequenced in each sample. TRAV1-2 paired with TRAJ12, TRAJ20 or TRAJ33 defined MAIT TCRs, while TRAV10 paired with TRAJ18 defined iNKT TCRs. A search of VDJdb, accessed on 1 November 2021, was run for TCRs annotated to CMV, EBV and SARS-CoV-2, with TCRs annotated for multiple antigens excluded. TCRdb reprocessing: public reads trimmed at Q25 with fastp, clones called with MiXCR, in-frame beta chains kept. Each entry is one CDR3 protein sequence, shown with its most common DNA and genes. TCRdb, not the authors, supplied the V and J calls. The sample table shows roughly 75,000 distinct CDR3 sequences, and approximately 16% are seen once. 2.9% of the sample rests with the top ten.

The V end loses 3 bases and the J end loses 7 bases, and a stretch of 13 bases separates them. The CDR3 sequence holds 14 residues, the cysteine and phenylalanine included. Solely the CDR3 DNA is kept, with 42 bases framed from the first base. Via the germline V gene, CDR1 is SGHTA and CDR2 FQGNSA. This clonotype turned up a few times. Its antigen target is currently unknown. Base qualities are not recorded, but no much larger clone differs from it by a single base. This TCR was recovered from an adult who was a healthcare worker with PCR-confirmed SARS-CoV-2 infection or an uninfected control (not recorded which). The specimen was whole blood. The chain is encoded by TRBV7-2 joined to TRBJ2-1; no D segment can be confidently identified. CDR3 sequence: CASSFSRAGNEQFF. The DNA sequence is TGTGCCAGCAGCTTTAGTAGGGCCGGGAATGAGCAGTTCTTC.